The following is a TCR beta chain sequence with its context. Its cognate antigen has yet to be identified. Per-base qualities were not stored, and no clone one base away is much larger. Reading from cysteine to phenylalanine, the CDR3 counts 13 amino acids. The kept DNA is CDR3 alone, 39 bases in frame from the first base. CDR1 and CDR2 are read off the germline V gene as ENHRY and SYGVKD. A distance of 12 bases separates the germline ends of V and J, which lose 8 bases and 4 bases respectively. These data are taken from a study of T cell responses to AZD1222 COVID-19 vaccine (dated by TCRdb to the early 2020s). About the full investigation: AZD1222 recipients whose second dose came at about 4 weeks and those whose second dose came at about 12 weeks were combined into one group, since spike-specific TCR depth and breadth did not differ between the two schedules. Trial participants were enrolled by age into 18-55, 56-69 and 70-plus year subgroups, with approximately 150, 30 and 60 TCR-sequenced participants respectively. A total of approximately 250 trial participants underwent TCR sequencing, of whom nearly 210 had received two doses of AZD1222 and roughly 26 had received two doses of the MenACWY control vaccine. Results and caveats for the whole study, not just this receptor: No day 14 peak-response samples were available, so repertoires were characterized only after the peak T cell response. After two AZD1222 doses, both the breadth and the depth of spike-specific TCRs were significantly higher than at day 0 and than in MenACWY recipients. In the small 56-69-year group, the increase in depth fell short of significance, most likely because of low power. Conclusions about previously exposed vaccinees are limited because only six or seven AZD1222 recipients were SARS-CoV-2 seropositive at baseline. CD4 TCRs associated with the vaccine covered the entire spike protein, and the dominant responses were in regions 160-218 and 743-854. Participants were mostly white British and included more females than males, and it was suggested by the authors that clonal diversity may have been underestimated. Nearly half of unique spike-specific TCRs reportedly recognized epitopes outside regions mutated in the B.1.351 and B.1.1.7 variants.

The CDR3 regions of human TCRbeta chains were analyzed by immunosequencing. As for the original processing: TCRs in the repertoires were matched against a reference library of SARS-CoV-2-specific TCRs that had been generated with the MIRA antigen-specificity platform. Breadth meant the fraction of unique TCRs that were SARS-CoV-2-associated, whereas depth meant the fraction of total T cells that were SARS-CoV-2-associated. Using the MIRA data, each spike-specific TCR was assigned both to the spike region to which the TCR was reactive and to a CD4 or CD8 class. Log10-transformed breadth and depth values were compared by one-way ANOVA with Sidak's multiple comparisons tests. This immuneACCESS table, as held by TCRdb, lists in-frame sequences with V and J called but not all clones. Of the missing ones, under half trace to an unresolved V gene in checked studies; the others have no known cause. The D gene and trimming were derived from the DNA, and the V and J assignments and clone size from that table. In all, the sample holds approximately 100,000 clones, and 85% to 90% of those were seen once. The ten largest clones capture roughly 3% of the sample.

Read against the paper, the sample's time point label means: baseline before first vaccination. The vaccinee samples were drawn from two UK trials, COV001 and COV002, one of which was a single-blind randomized controlled phase 2/3 trial testing AZD1222 (ChAdOx1 nCoV-19) in healthy adults. For TCRbeta chain sequencing, PBMC samples from trial participants were taken at day 0 and at day 28 after the second dose. The sequenced sample was peripheral blood, obtained on day 0 of AZD1222 vaccination. The sequence was obtained from an adult in good health. The rearrangement combines TRBV10-3 with TRBJ1-5; the D gene cannot be resolved reliably. The CDR3 reads as follows: CAIGGQPNQPQHF. The DNA sequence is given as TGTGCCATCGGTGGGCAGCCTAATCAGCCCCAGCATTTT.